Each of the 6 T cell receptor beta chains below was sequenced from the same sample in a study of T cell changes during pregnancy in multiple sclerosis. Measured with immunoSEQ multiplex PCR; TCRdb has only the in-frame clones, and not every one. The sample has some 59,000 clones, roughly nine tenths seen once. The sample in question was peripheral blood, obtained in the first trimester of pregnancy. Receptors were obtained from a female donor with multiple sclerosis, enrolled in a pregnancy study.

V gene TRBV5-4 combines with J gene TRBJ2-5; 10 positions agree with TRBD2. The CDR3 extends over 16 amino acids. From germline, CDR1 is SGHNT and CDR2 YYREEE (reference sequence). V dropped 2 bases and J dropped 2; count of bases not matched to a gene: 6. The CDR3 DNA reads as TGTGCCAGCAGCTTAAAGCGGGGGGGGAATCAAGAGACCCAGTACTTC. This sequence encodes CASSLKRGGNQETQYF.

The rearrangement joins TRBV4-3 to TRBJ2-5; the D gene is possibly TRBD2 (6 bases). This CDR3 region has 16 residues. Trimming cost V 3 bases and J 2 bases, with 16 bases left between them. Germline V lookup: CDR1 LGHNA, CDR2 YSLEER. The CDR3 here is CASSQAQRANQETQYF. The CDR3 DNA reads TGCGCCAGCAGCCAGGCCCAGCGGGCGAATCAAGAGACCCAGTACTTC.

The gene calls are TRBV4-2 and TRBJ2-3, with TRBD2 matching over 10 bases. V was pared by 2 bases and J by 4 bases, with 6 bases of the junction left unmatched. CDR1 and CDR2 from the germline V gene are LGHNA and YNFKEQ. The CDR3 is 16 residues long. The CDR3 is CASSQTGTSEPDTQYF. CDR3 in DNA: TGTGCCAGCAGCCAAACCGGGACTAGCGAGCCAGATACGCAGTATTTT.

This chain joins TRBV6-6 and TRBJ1-1, with D perhaps matching TRBD1 (6 bases). The CDR3 length is 12 residues. The germline V gene has CDR1 MNHNY and CDR2 SVGAGI (reference sequence). The germline V and J ends were trimmed by 6 bases and 12 bases, with 17 bases remaining between them. The CDR3 loop reads CASSLRQESPFF. DNA for the CDR3: TGTGCCAGCAGCCTTCGACAGGAAAGTCCTTTCTTT.

The genes are TRBV19 and TRBJ1-3; tentatively, D is TRBD1 (6 bases). CDR1 is LNHDA, CDR2 SQIVND, per germline (reference sequence). This CDR3 has 15 residues. V was shortened by 11 bases and J by 0 bases, with 17 bases between the two germline ends. This CDR3 is CASKTGPYSGNTIYF. The CDR3 DNA follows: TGTGCCTCTAAAACAGGGCCATACTCTGGAAACACCATATATTTT.

This chain joins TRBV2 and TRBJ2-7; D is ambiguous. The CDR3 has 12 residues. Trimming removed 0 bases at V and 4 bases at J, with 4 bases between. The V gene's germline CDR1 is SNHLY and CDR2 FYNNEI. The CDR3 reads CASSEARYEQYF. The DNA of the CDR3 is TGTGCCAGCAGTGAAGCGCGTTACGAGCAGTACTTC.